This T cell receptor (beta chain) was found in a study of read filtering for tumor transcriptome and immune sequencing. Overall study: IR-seq gave about 3.5 to 10.27 million TCR reads per sample; RNA-seq gave about 80 to 1,300.

Study-wide points: Approximately 79% of IR-seq clonotypes had a single read, yet these held about 3.4% of reads. IR-seq captured clonotypes deeper and more reliably than RNA-seq.

From germline, CDR1 is MNHEY and CDR2 SVGEGT. Losses at the gene ends were 6 bases for V and 5 bases for J; bases not matched to a gene: 8. The CDR3 runs to 15 residues. At least ten counts were recorded for this clonotype. Its antigen is not known. The library was built from about 0.4 ug RNA with molecular barcoded adaptors for alpha/delta and beta/gamma chains. TCRdb fed the reads into MiXCR, producing one record per CDR3 protein. This table has about 40,000 distinct CDR3 sequences, roughly 13% appearing once. This clonotype was sampled from a donor at least 40 years old with multiple myeloma. The chain employs TRBV6-2 or TRBV6-3 and TRBJ2-3; TRBD2 agrees at 10 bases. Input material: a population of CD138-negative cells sorted from bone marrow. The CDR3: CASSYGLAAVDTQYF. CDR3 DNA sequence: TGTGCCAGCAGCTACGGACTAGCGGCGGTAGATACGCAGTATTTT.